These 17 T cell receptor beta chains share one sample of origin, sequenced in a study of blood T cell repertoires in COVID-19. Libraries were prepared by immunoSEQ multiplex PCR; TCRdb keeps only in-frame clonotypes and omits some of them. The table lists some 340,000 clones, 75% to 90% of them singletons, with more than 3% in the top ten. The sequenced material came from peripheral blood. The receptors stem from a woman between 18 and 29 years old with acute or convalescent COVID-19.

There are a few counts of this clone. The V call is TRBV28, the J call TRBJ1-2; weak D call: TRBD1 (5 bases). Per germline, CDR1 MDHEN and CDR2 SYDVKM. V lost 2 bases and J lost 3, with 10 bases in between. This CDR3 has 14 residues. As DNA, the CDR3 is TGTGCCAGCAGTTTAAACAGGATTGACTATGGCTACACCTTC. This sequence encodes CASSLNRIDYGYTF.

V is TRBV19 and J is TRBJ2-7, with 9 bases that match TRBD1. V trimming: 6 bases; J trimming: 1 base; junction bases outside the gene matches: 7. CDR1 is LNHDA, CDR2 SQIVND, per germline (reference sequence). This CDR3 spans 15 amino acids. The CDR3 nucleotides read TGTGCCAGTAGCCCTACAGGGGGCGTTTCCTACGAGCAGTACTTC. Translated: CASSPTGGVSYEQYF.

For the CDR3, the DNA is TGTGCCAGCAGCCAACCCGATGAAAAACTGTTTTTT. Its translation is CASSQPDEKLFF. This chain joins TRBV3-1 (or the pseudogene TRBV3-2) and TRBJ1-4; D unclear. Trimming shortened V by 2 bases and J by 6 bases, and 4 bases separated the two germline ends. This CDR3 is built from 12 residues. Germline V gives CDR1 LGHDT, CDR2 YNNKEL (reference sequence).

The chain carries TRBV4-1 and TRBJ2-1; D gene ambiguous. This CDR3 has 13 residues. Germline V gives CDR1 MGHRA, CDR2 YSYEKL. V lost 0 bases, J lost 9 bases, and 9 bases lay in between. The CDR3 DNA reads as TGCGCCAGCAGCCAAGATCACTTCGGTGAGCAGTTCTTC. Amino acid sequence: CASSQDHFGEQFF.

V usage is TRBV11-2 and J usage is TRBJ1-2; possible D gene TRBD1, 6 bases. V was clipped by 2 bases and J by 6 bases, with 16 bases between them. Germline V lookup: CDR1 SGHAT, CDR2 FQNNGV. CDR3 size: 15 residues. In nucleotides, the CDR3 is TGTGCCAGCAGCTTAATTGTGGGGGGGGCGGATGGCTACACCTTC. Amino acids: CASSLIVGGADGYTF.

J is TRBJ1-1 and V is TRBV2; D is ambiguous. Germline assignment: CDR1 SNHLY and CDR2 FYNNEI. This CDR3 is 14 amino acids long. V was cut by 7 bases and J by 1 base, with 13 bases left in between. CDR3 nucleotide sequence: TGTGCCAGCATTCTCGCGCGGGGGAACACTGAAGCTTTCTTT. This encodes CASILARGNTEAFF.

In its sample, this clone was seen once. The V and J genes are TRBV5-1 and TRBJ2-5, with a possible D match to TRBD1 (6 bases). Per the germline V gene, CDR1 is SGHRS and CDR2 is YFSETQ. With 0 bases removed from V and 2 bases from J, the gap between germline ends came to 11 bases. CDR3 length equals 15 residues. CDR3 sequence (DNA): TGCGCCAGCAGCTTGGACAGGGAAATACAAGAGACCCAGTACTTC. Its translation: CASSLDREIQETQYF.

The V and J genes are TRBV28 and TRBJ1-2; 10 bases line up with TRBD1. Germline V CDR1 and CDR2: MDHEN, SYDVKM. The CDR3 has 15 residues. Trimming took 6 bases from V and 7 from J; bases not matched to a gene: 11. CDR3 in amino acids: CASRLGGTGEGGYTF. The CDR3 DNA follows: TGTGCCAGCAGATTGGGGGGGACAGGGGAAGGTGGCTACACCTTC.

The V and J genes are TRBV6-5 and TRBJ1-1; the D gene is possibly TRBD1 (5 bases). Trimming removed 3 bases from V and 2 bases from J, with 13 bases in between. The CDR3 extends over 15 amino acids. Germline lookup yields CDR1 MNHEY and CDR2 SVGAGI. The CDR3 nucleotides read TGTGCCAGCAGTTATATGACAGCAGGTAACACTGAAGCTTTCTTT. Its translation is CASSYMTAGNTEAFF.

The chain recombines TRBV12-5 with TRBJ1-5; possible D gene TRBD1, 5 bases. There are 16 residues in the CDR3. With 0 bases removed from V and 7 bases from J, the gap between germline ends came to 16 bases. Germline loops: CDR1 LGHNT, CDR2 FRNRAP. CDR3 sequence reads: CASGLVRGSPGQPQHF. The CDR3 bases are TGTGCTAGTGGTTTGGTACGGGGGTCGCCGGGACAGCCCCAGCATTTT.

The V and J genes are TRBV6-5 and TRBJ2-7; D perhaps matches TRBD2 (6 bases). The V gene's germline CDR1 is MNHEY and CDR2 SVGAGI. Trimming took off 2 bases at V and 3 bases at J, with 8 bases between the two ends. The CDR3 length is 13 residues. The CDR3 protein is CASSYGGDYEQYF. CDR3 coding DNA: TGTGCCAGCAGTTACGGCGGGGACTACGAGCAGTACTTC.

V gene TRBV6-5 combines with J gene TRBJ1-6, with 9 bases identical to TRBD1. CDR1 and CDR2 from the germline V gene are MNHEY and SVGAGI. The trim removed 1 base at V and 10 bases at J, leaving 5 bases unmatched. This CDR3 comprises 15 residues. CDR3 residues: CASSYFGTGNSPLHF. CDR3 bases: TGTGCCAGCAGTTACTTCGGGACAGGGAACTCACCCCTCCACTTT.

This clone has more than one count but fewer than ten. This chain connects TRBV7-3 to TRBJ1-2; D remains unclear. CDR1 SGHTA and CDR2 FQGTGA come from the germline V gene. The CDR3 runs to 14 residues. The V and J ends lost 0 bases and 4 bases respectively, with 9 bases between them. The CDR3 protein is CASSLTVEAYGYTF. The DNA for the CDR3 is TGTGCCAGCAGCTTAACCGTGGAGGCCTATGGCTACACCTTC.

The chain carries TRBV30 and TRBJ2-3, with D possibly being TRBD2 (5 bases). The CDR3 spans 18 residues. The ends were cut back, 4 bases at V and 1 base at J, with 24 bases in the middle. CDR1 is GTSNPN and CDR2 is SVGIG in the germline V gene (reference sequence). DNA for the CDR3: TGTGCCTGGAACCCTACGAGGGCGCGCTGGACTGGCACAGATACGCAGTATTTT. Translation: CAWNPTRARWTGTDTQYF.

This clone was seen a single time. The V call is TRBV30, the J call TRBJ1-5, with TRBD1 as a possible D gene (5 bases). Germline values: CDR1 GTSNPN, CDR2 SVGIG (reference sequence). The CDR3 sequence is 14 residues long. The ends were cut back, 7 bases at V and 2 bases at J, with 15 bases in the middle. CDR3 protein: CAFQTANGNQPQHF. The CDR3 DNA reads TGTGCCTTCCAGACAGCTAATGGCAATCAGCCCCAGCATTTT.

The chain employs TRBV7-3 and TRBJ2-2; 9 bases map to TRBD2. The CDR3 extends over 16 amino acids. V was pared by 4 bases and J by 4 bases, with 7 bases of the junction left unmatched. From germline, CDR1 is SGHTA and CDR2 FQGTGA. The CDR3 is CASSSLGSGGTGELFF. The CDR3 nucleotides read TGTGCCAGCAGCTCTCTTGGTAGCGGGGGCACCGGGGAGCTGTTTTTT.

V gene TRBV11-2 combines with J gene TRBJ1-4; 10 nucleotides line up with TRBD1. CDR1 and CDR2 (germline): SGHAT, FQNNGV. With V trimmed by 5 bases and J by 6 bases, 9 bases remained unmatched. This CDR3 region has 16 residues. CDR3 coding DNA: TGTGCCAGCAGCCCATTCCGGGACAGGGGTTATGAAAAACTGTTTTTT. Translation gives CASSPFRDRGYEKLFF.